The 14 T cell receptor beta chains reported below all come from one sample, sequenced in a study of cytomegalovirus exposure and HLA in healthy donors. Produced via immunoSEQ multiplex PCR; TCRdb's table is partial and in-frame only. The sample has 100,000 or so clones, around 83% seen once; the top ten hold around 4.1%. The sample comprised PBMCs. The receptor set was obtained from a woman aged 18-29 years in good health and CMV-seropositive.

The rearrangement uses TRBV7-8 and TRBJ2-5; D may be TRBD1 (6 bases). The V gene lost 2 bases and the J gene lost 7 bases, with 17 bases spanning the gap. This CDR3 is built from 15 residues. Germline V gene data show CDR1 as SGHVS and CDR2 as FQNEAQ. CDR3 DNA: TGTGCCAGCAGCTTATACAGAGGGGGTCTAGGGACCCAGTACTTC. This gives the protein CASSLYRGGLGTQYF.

For the CDR3, the DNA is TGCAGCGTTGGTCCGCGGGACAGAGTACAATTTGAGCTGTTTTTT. This sequence encodes CSVGPRDRVQFELFF. This chain links TRBV29-1 with TRBJ2-2, with D possibly TRBD1 on 7 matching bases. CDR1 and CDR2 (germline): SQVTM, ANQGSEA. Trimming left V 4 bases short and J 11 bases short, with 23 bases between. The length of the CDR3 is 15 residues.

CDR3 region: CASSGTDTGELFF. In DNA, the CDR3 is TGTGCCAGCAGTGGGACAGACACCGGGGAGCTGTTTTTT. The chain couples TRBV6-1 to TRBJ2-2; tentatively, D is TRBD1 (6 bases). The germline gives CDR1 MNHNS, CDR2 SASEGT. The CDR3 consists of 13 residues. V lost 4 bases, J lost 3 bases, and 6 bases lay in between.

The CDR3 DNA is TGTGCCAGCAGACTACAGCGGGGGCGCCCTGACACCGGGGAGCTGTTTTTT. Its protein is CASRLQRGRPDTGELFF. The chain employs TRBV7-8 and TRBJ2-2; 8 nucleotides line up with TRBD2. CDR3 length equals 17 residues. V shed 6 bases, J shed 3 bases, and the junction held 12 bases outside the gene matches. In germline, CDR1 is SGHVS, CDR2 FQNEAQ.

The chain couples TRBV28 to TRBJ1-2; D is uncertain. The CDR3 is 13 amino acids. The V end lost 6 bases, the J end lost 1 base, and 9 bases lay between the germline ends. Per germline, CDR1 MDHEN and CDR2 SYDVKM. The CDR3 protein is CASRGNVNYGYTF. The CDR3 region has the DNA TGTGCCAGCAGGGGCAACGTTAACTATGGCTACACCTTC.

The V and J genes are TRBV21-1 and TRBJ2-2; TRBD2, the table's D call, lacks a check against the DNA. TRBV21-1 is tagged as a pseudogene. There are 15 residues in the CDR3. CDR3 protein: CASSREGRLTGELFF. The DNA of the CDR3 is TGTGCCAGCAGCAGGGAGGGGCGCTTGACCGGGGAGCTGTTTTTT.

The rearrangement uses TRBV5-4 and TRBJ1-2; D is ambiguous. The length of the CDR3 is 13 residues. From germline, CDR1 is SGHNT and CDR2 YYREEE (reference sequence). Trimming left V 2 bases short and J 7 bases short, with 12 bases between. CDR3 bases: TGTGCCAGCAGCTTAAAGGGAGGAGCTGGCTACACCTTC. Its protein is CASSLKGGAGYTF.

V and J are TRBV29-1 and TRBJ2-3; D perhaps matches TRBD1 (5 bases). The germline V gene encodes CDR1 SQVTM and CDR2 ANQGSEA. This CDR3 has 14 residues. V was pared by 4 bases and J by 4 bases, with 15 bases between. CDR3 DNA: TGCAGCGTTGCAGAGGCAGGGTTGGCAGATACGCAGTATTTT. Protein: CSVAEAGLADTQYF.

The rearrangement joins TRBV9 to TRBJ2-5, with TRBD2 identical over 10 bases. After removal of 4 bases from V and 1 base from J, the junction contained 4 bases not matched to a gene. CDR1 and CDR2 (germline): SGDLS, YYNGEE. This CDR3 has 15 amino acids. In nucleotides, the CDR3 is TGTGCCAGCAGCCCACTAGCGGGGATCCAAGAGACCCAGTACTTC. Amino acid sequence: CASSPLAGIQETQYF.

This clone was seen only once. The chain couples TRBV2 to TRBJ2-2; TRBD2 matches at 8 bases. The CDR3 contains 15 residues. Germline V lookup: CDR1 SNHLY, CDR2 FYNNEI. The ends lost 7 bases at V and 5 bases at J; junction bases unmatched: 9. The DNA for the CDR3 is TGTGCCAGCATGAGAGACGGGGGGGCTACCGGGGAGCTGTTTTTT. Amino acid sequence: CASMRDGGATGELFF.

The gene calls are TRBV28 and TRBJ1-6; 8 nucleotides agree with TRBD1. The J segment lost 8 bases and the V segment lost 6 bases, leaving 6 bases of the junction unmatched. CDR1 is MDHEN and CDR2 is SYDVKM in the germline V gene. The CDR3 is made up of 14 amino acids. CDR3 in DNA: TGTGCCAGCAGACAGGGGGTCGGCGATTCACCCCTCCACTTT. It yields the protein CASRQGVGDSPLHF. Full variable domain (missing parts from reference TRBV28 and TRBJ1-6): DVKVTQSSRYLVKRTGEKVFLECVQDMDHENMFWYRQDPGLGLRLIYFSYDVKMKEKGDIPEGYSVSREKKERFSLILESASTNQTSMYLCASRQGVGDSPLHFGNGTRLTVT.

V usage is TRBV6-1 and J usage is TRBJ2-7, with TRBD1 identical over 9 bases. The germline V gene has CDR1 MNHNS and CDR2 SASEGT. The trim removed 0 bases at V and 3 bases at J, leaving 9 bases unmatched. The CDR3 has 17 amino acids. CDR3 region: CASSEATGTGNHYEQYF. The CDR3 DNA is TGTGCCAGCAGTGAAGCCACCGGGACAGGGAACCACTACGAGCAGTACTTC.

The J gene is TRBJ1-1, the V gene TRBV30; no firm D call. Germline values: CDR1 GTSNPN, CDR2 SVGIG (reference sequence). The CDR3 covers 15 residues. V lost 0 bases and J 0 bases, leaving 11 bases between the germline ends. CDR3 bases: TGTGCCTGGAGTGTACTTGGGGAGTTGAACACTGAAGCTTTCTTT. Encoded protein: CAWSVLGELNTEAFF.

The rearrangement uses TRBV18 and TRBJ2-5; TRBD2 might be the D (6 bases). Trimming removed 0 bases from V and 5 bases from J, with 16 bases in between. The CDR3 sequence is 16 residues long. Germline CDR1 KGHSH, CDR2 LQKENI. The CDR3 nucleotides read TGTGCCAGCTCACCACCGTTAGGGCACGCGGGGGAGACCCAGTACTTC. Translated, it gives CASSPPLGHAGETQYF.